The next 9 T cell receptor beta chains were all read from a single sample in a study of blood T cell repertoires in COVID-19. Produced via immunoSEQ multiplex PCR; TCRdb's table is partial and in-frame only. The sample yields about 310,000 clones, around 90% seen once. The specimen sequenced was peripheral blood. These receptors were obtained from a middle-aged woman with COVID-19, enrolled during active disease.

The chain employs TRBV2 and TRBJ2-7, with D possibly TRBD1 on 5 matching bases. The CDR3 sequence is 13 residues long. V was shortened by 4 bases and J by 2 bases, with 9 bases between the two germline ends. Germline V lookup: CDR1 SNHLY, CDR2 FYNNEI. CDR3 in DNA: TGTGCCAGCAGTGGAAGGGGCCCCTACGAGCAGTACTTC. Translation: CASSGRGPYEQYF.

This clone was counted once. This chain connects TRBV5-1 to TRBJ2-5; 7 bases map to TRBD1. The CDR3 contains 14 residues. Looked up from germline, CDR1 is SGHRS and CDR2 is YFSETQ. With V trimmed by 2 bases and J by 2 bases, 3 bases remained unmatched. CDR3 amino acids: CASSFRDRQETQYF. CDR3 coding DNA: TGCGCCAGCAGCTTCCGGGACAGACAAGAGACCCAGTACTTC.

This chain joins TRBV6-1 and TRBJ2-1, with D unresolved. The germline V and J ends were trimmed by 3 bases and 0 bases, with 9 bases remaining between them. The germline V gene encodes CDR1 MNHNS and CDR2 SASEGT. The CDR3 loop spans 15 amino acids. CDR3 coding DNA: TGTGCCAGCAGTGACGGGTGGAGCTCCTACAATGAGCAGTTCTTC. This translates into CASSDGWSSYNEQFF.

The chain joins TRBV7-9 to TRBJ2-2, with a weak D call TRBD2 (5 bases). CDR1 is SEHNR and CDR2 is FQNEAQ in the germline V gene (reference sequence). The CDR3 totals 12 residues. V was pared by 6 bases and J by 8 bases, with 10 bases between. CDR3 DNA sequence: TGTGCCAGCAGACCGGGATCTGGGGAGCTGTTTTTT. The encoded protein is CASRPGSGELFF.

The rearrangement uses TRBV11-2 and TRBJ2-2; 10 nucleotides align to TRBD1. J gave up 5 bases and V 3 bases, and 12 bases lay outside the gene matches. This CDR3 comprises 18 residues. Germline values: CDR1 SGHAT, CDR2 FQNNGV. The CDR3 reads CASSFAVSWGQGTGELFF. The CDR3, as DNA: TGTGCCAGCAGCTTTGCCGTTTCGTGGGGACAGGGGACCGGGGAGCTGTTTTTT.

This clone was seen more than once but under ten times. The V call is TRBV5-6, the J call TRBJ2-5; 9 bases line up with TRBD2. The V gene's germline CDR1 is SGHDT and CDR2 YYEEEE. Trimming removed 1 base from V and 0 bases from J; junction bases left unmatched: 10. The length of the CDR3 is 18 residues. The chain's CDR3 is CASSLSGLAGTYQETQYF. The CDR3, as DNA: TGTGCCAGCAGCTTGTCGGGGCTAGCGGGGACGTACCAAGAGACCCAGTACTTC.

This rearrangement joins TRBV7-9 to TRBJ2-2, with 11 bases fitting TRBD1. The CDR3 extends over 16 amino acids. V gave up 1 base and J gave up 4 bases; unmatched junction bases: 2. In germline, CDR1 is SEHNR, CDR2 FQNEAQ (reference sequence). The CDR3 loop reads CASSLVGTGGTGELFF. CDR3 nucleotides: TGTGCCAGCAGCTTAGTCGGGACAGGGGGCACCGGGGAGCTGTTTTTT.

The chain recombines TRBV7-9 with TRBJ1-2; the match to TRBD1 covers 7 bases. Germline CDR1 and CDR2: SEHNR and FQNEAQ (reference sequence). This CDR3 has 13 amino acids. J gave up 6 bases and V 6 bases, and 7 bases lay outside the gene matches. The CDR3 region is CASRGDRQDGYTF. The CDR3, as DNA: TGTGCCAGCAGGGGGGACAGACAAGATGGCTACACCTTC.

V usage is TRBV29-1 and J usage is TRBJ2-3; 13 positions agree with TRBD2. This CDR3 is 17 amino acids long. Looked up from germline, CDR1 is SQVTM and CDR2 is ANQGSEA. V trimming: 7 bases; J trimming: 0 bases; junction bases outside the gene matches: 10. As DNA, the CDR3 is TGCAGCGCCTCCGGGACTAGCGGGGACCTGAGCACAGATACGCAGTATTTT. Amino acid sequence: CSASGTSGDLSTDTQYF.